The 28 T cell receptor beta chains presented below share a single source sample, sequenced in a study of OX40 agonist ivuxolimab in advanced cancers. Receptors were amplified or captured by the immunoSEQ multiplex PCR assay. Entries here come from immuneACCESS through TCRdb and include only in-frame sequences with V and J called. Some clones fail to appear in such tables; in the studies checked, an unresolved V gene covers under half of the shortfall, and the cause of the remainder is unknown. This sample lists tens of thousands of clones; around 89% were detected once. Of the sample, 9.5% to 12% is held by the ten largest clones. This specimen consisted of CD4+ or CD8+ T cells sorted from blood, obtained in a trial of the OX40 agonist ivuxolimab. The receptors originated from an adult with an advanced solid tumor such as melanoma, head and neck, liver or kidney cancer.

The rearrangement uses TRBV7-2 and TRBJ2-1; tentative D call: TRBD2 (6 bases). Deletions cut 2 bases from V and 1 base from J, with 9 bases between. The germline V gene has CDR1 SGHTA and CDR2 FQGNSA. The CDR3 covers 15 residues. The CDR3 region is CASSLSLASYNEQFF. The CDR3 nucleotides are TGTGCCAGCAGCTTAAGTCTAGCGTCCTACAATGAGCAGTTCTTC. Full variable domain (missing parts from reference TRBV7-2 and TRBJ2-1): GAGVSQSPSNKVTEKGKDVELRCDPISGHTALYWYRQSLGQGLEFLIYFQGNSAPDKSGLPSDRFSAERTGGSVSTLTIQRTQQEDSAVYLCASSLSLASYNEQFFGPGTRLTVL.

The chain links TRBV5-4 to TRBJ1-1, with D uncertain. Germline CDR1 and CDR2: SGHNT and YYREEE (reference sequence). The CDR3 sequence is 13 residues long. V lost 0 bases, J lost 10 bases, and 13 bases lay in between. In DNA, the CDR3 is TGTGCCAGCAGCTTGGCTTTTGCCATTGGAGCTTTCTTT. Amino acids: CASSLAFAIGAFF. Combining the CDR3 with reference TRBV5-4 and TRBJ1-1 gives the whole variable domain ETGVTQSPTHLIKTRGQQVTLRCSSQSGHNTVSWYQQALGQGPQFIFQYYREEENGRGNFPPRFSGLQFPNYSSELNVNALELDDSALYLCASSLAFAIGAFFGQGTRLTVV.

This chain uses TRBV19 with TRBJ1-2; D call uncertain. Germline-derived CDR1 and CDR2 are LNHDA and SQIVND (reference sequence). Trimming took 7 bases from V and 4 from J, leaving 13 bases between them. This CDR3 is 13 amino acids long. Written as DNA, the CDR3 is TGTGCCAGTACTGTGGCGAACCTCTATGGCTACACCTTC. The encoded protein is CASTVANLYGYTF.

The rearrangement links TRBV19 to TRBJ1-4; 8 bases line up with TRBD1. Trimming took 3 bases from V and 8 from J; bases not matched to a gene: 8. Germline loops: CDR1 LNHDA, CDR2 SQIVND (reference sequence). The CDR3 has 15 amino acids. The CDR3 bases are TGTGCCAGTAGTATGGGTACCAGGGGGCGCGAAAAACTGTTTTTT. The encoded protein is CASSMGTRGREKLFF.

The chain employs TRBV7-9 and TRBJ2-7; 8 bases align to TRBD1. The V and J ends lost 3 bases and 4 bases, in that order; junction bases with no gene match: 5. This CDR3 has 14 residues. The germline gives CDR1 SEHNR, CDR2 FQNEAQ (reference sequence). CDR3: CASSFQGAVYEQYF. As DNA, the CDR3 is TGTGCCAGCAGCTTTCAGGGGGCGGTATACGAGCAGTACTTC.

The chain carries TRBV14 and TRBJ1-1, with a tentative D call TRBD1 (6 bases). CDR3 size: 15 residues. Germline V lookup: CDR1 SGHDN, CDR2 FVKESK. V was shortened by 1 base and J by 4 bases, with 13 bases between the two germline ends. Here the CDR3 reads CASSQGPGAVTEAFF. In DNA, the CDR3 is TGTGCCAGCAGCCAAGGGCCGGGGGCGGTCACTGAAGCTTTCTTT.

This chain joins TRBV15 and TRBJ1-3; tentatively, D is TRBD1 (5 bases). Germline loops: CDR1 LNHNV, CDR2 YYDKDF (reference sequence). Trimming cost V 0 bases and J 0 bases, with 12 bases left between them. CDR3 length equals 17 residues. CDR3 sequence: CATSREGRPISGNTIYF. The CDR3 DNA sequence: TGTGCCACCAGCAGAGAGGGACGGCCGATCTCTGGAAACACCATATATTTT.

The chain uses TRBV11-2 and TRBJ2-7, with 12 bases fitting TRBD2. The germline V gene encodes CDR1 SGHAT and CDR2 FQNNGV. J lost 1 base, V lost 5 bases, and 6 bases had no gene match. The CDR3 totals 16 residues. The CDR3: CASSQLAGGPSYEQYF. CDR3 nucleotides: TGTGCCAGCAGCCAACTAGCGGGGGGCCCTTCCTACGAGCAGTACTTC.

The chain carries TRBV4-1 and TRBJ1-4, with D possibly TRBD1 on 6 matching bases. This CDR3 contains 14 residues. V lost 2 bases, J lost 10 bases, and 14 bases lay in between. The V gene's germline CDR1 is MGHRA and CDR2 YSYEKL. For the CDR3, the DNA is TGCGCCAGCAGCCAACTACAGGGTGTGGTAAAACTGTTTTTT. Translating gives CASSQLQGVVKLFF.

CDR3 residues: CASSLAGGVEQYF. The CDR3 DNA reads as TGTGCCAGCAGCTTAGCTGGGGGCGTCGAGCAGTACTTC. The chain carries TRBV13 and TRBJ2-7, with D tentatively TRBD1 (6 bases). CDR3 size: 13 residues. Germline CDR1 reads PRHDT; CDR2 reads FYEKMQ (reference sequence). The V gene lost 1 base and the J gene lost 6 bases, with 10 bases spanning the gap.

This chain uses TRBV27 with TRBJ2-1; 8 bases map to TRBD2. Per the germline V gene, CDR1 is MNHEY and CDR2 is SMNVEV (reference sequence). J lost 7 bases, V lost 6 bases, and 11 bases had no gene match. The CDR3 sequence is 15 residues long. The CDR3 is CASRFGSGSGNEQFF. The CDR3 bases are TGTGCCAGCAGATTTGGGAGCGGGAGTGGGAATGAGCAGTTCTTC.

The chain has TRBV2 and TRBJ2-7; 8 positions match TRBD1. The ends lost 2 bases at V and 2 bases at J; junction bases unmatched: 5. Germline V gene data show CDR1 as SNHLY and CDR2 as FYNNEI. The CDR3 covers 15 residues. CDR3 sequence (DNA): TGTGCCAGCAGTGAACGGACAGGGCCAACCTACGAGCAGTACTTC. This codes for CASSERTGPTYEQYF. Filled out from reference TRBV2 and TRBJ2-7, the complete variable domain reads EPEVTQTPSHQVTQMGQEVILRCVPISNHLYFYWYRQILGQKVEFLVSFYNNEISEKSEIFDDQFSVERPDGSNFTLKIRSTKLEDSAMYFCASSERTGPTYEQYFGPGTRLTVT.

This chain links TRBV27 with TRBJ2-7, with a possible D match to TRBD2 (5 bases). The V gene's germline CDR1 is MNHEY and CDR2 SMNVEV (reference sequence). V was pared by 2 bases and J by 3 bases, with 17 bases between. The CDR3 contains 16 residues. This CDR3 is CASSLGASPMNYEQYF. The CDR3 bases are TGTGCCAGCAGTTTAGGAGCTAGCCCTATGAACTACGAGCAGTACTTC.

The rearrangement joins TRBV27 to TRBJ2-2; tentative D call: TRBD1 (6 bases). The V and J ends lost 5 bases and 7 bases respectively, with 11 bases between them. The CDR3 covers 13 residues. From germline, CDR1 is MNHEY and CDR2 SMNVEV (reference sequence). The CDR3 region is CASSRGQLGELFF. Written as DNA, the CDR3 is TGTGCCAGCAGTCGCGGACAGCTCGGGGAGCTGTTTTTT.

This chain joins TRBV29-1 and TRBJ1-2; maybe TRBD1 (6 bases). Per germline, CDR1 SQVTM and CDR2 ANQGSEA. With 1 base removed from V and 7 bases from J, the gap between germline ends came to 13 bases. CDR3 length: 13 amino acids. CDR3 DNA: TGCAGCGTTGAAGGGTGGGGGGGCCCTGGCTACACCTTC. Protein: CSVEGWGGPGYTF. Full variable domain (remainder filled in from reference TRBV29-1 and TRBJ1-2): SAVISQKPSRDICQRGTSLTIQCQVDSQVTMMFWYRQQPGQSLTLIATANQGSEATYESGFVIDKFPISRPNLTFSTLTVSNMSPEDSSIYLCSVEGWGGPGYTFGSGTRLTVV.

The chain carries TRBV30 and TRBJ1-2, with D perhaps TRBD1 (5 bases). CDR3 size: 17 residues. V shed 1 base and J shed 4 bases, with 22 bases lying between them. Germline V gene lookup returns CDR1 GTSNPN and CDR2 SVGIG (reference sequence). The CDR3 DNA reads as TGTGCCTGGAGTGACCGGGTTCCGGGGTTCAGGGTCTATGGCTACACCTTC. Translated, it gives CAWSDRVPGFRVYGYTF.

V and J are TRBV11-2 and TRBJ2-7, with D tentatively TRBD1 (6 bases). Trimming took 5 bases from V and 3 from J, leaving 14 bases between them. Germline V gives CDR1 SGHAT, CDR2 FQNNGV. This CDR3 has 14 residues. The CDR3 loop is CASSADLGGYEQYF. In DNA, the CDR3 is TGTGCCAGCAGCGCGGACCTAGGGGGCTACGAGCAGTACTTC.

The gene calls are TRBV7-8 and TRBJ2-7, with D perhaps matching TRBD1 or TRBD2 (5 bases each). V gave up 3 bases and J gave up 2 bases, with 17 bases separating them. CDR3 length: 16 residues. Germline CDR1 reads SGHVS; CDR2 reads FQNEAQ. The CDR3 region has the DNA TGTGCCAGCAGCTTGGGAGACAGTCTTCTCCCCTACGAGCAGTACTTC. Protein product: CASSLGDSLLPYEQYF.

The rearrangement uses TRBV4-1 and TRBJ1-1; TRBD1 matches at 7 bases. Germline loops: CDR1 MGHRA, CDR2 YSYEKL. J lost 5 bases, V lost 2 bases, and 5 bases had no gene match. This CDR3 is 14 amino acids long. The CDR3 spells CASSQYPTGTEAFF. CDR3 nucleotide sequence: TGCGCCAGCAGCCAATACCCGACAGGGACTGAAGCTTTCTTT.

The CDR3 reads CASSLGQGGYGYTF. The CDR3 nucleotides are TGTGCCAGCAGTCTCGGACAGGGGGGCTATGGCTACACCTTC. J is TRBJ1-2 and V is TRBV27, with TRBD1 identical over 10 bases. Germline CDR1 is MNHEY and CDR2 is SMNVEV (reference sequence). The junction had 4 bases not matched to a gene; V was cut back by 5 bases and J by 4 bases. The CDR3 is made up of 14 amino acids.

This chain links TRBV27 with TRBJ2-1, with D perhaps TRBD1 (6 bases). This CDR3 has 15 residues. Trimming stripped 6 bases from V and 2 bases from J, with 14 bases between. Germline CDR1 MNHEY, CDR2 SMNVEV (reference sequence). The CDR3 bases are TGTGCCAGCAGCCCTGGACAGAGGGCCTACAATGAGCAGTTCTTC. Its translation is CASSPGQRAYNEQFF.

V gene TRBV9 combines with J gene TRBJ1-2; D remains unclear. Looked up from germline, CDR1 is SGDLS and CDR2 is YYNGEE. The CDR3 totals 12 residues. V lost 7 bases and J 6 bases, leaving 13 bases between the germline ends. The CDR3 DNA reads TGTGCCAGCTTTGCCCGTGGGGATGGCTACACCTTC. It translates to CASFARGDGYTF.

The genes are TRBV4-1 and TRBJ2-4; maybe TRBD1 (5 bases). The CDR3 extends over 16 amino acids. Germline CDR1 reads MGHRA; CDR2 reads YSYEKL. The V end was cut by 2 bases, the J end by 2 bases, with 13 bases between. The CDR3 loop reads CASSQNPQGSKNIQYF. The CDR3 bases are TGCGCCAGCAGCCAAAACCCCCAGGGCTCCAAAAACATTCAGTACTTC.

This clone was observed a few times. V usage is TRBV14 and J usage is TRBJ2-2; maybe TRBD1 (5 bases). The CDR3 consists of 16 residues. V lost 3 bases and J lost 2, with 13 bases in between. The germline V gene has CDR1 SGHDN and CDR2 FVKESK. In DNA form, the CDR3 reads TGTGCCAGCAGCCACCTGACAGTAACTAACACCGGGGAGCTGTTTTTT. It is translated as CASSHLTVTNTGELFF.

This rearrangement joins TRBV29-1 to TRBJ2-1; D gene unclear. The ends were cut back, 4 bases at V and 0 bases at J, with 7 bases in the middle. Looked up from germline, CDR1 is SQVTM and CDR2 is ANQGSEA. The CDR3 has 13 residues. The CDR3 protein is CSVVASSYNEQFF. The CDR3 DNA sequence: TGCAGCGTTGTCGCTAGCTCCTACAATGAGCAGTTCTTC.

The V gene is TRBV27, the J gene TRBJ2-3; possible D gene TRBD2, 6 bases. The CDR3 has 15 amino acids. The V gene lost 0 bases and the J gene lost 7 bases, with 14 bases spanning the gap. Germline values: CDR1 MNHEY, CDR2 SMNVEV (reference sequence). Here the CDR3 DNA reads TGTGCCAGCAGTTTATCCCACGGGGAGGCGAATACGCAGTATTTT. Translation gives CASSLSHGEANTQYF.

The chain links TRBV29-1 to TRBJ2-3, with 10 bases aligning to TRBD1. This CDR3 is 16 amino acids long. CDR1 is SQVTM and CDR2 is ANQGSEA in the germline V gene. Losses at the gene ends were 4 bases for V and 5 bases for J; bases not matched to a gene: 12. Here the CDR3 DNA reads TGCAGCGTTGTGACTGGGACAGGGGCAATTCAAGATACGCAGTATTTT. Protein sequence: CSVVTGTGAIQDTQYF.

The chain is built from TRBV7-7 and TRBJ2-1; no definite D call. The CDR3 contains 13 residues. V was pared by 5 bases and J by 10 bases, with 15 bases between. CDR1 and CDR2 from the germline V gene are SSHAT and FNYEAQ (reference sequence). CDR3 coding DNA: TGTGCCAGCAGCCGCCTCCTCGCGAACGAGCAGTTCTTC. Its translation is CASSRLLANEQFF.